This TCR beta chain derives from a study of vaccination and CD4 T cells after COVID-19. Study details: Six males and four females, two Hispanic, made up the convalescents. Each individual in the study obtained two doses of BNT162b2 or mRNA-1273 vaccine. Cellular stimulation was performed using overlapping spike peptides derived from SARS-CoV-2, HCoV-NL63, HCoV-OC43 and HCoV-229E.

Germline values: CDR1 SGHTA, CDR2 FQGNSA. There are 13 residues in the CDR3. V lost 5 bases and J 4 bases, leaving 11 bases between the germline ends. This clonotype was picked up one time. The antigen is undetermined. Noted treatment: approximately 11-day PBMC culture with coronavirus spike peptide pools or control peptides (ViraFEST assay). Gathered ahead of the COVID-19 pandemic (2011-2018) were the CD4+ T cells of the unexposed donor. Via ViraFEST, peptide pools expanded antigen-specific T cells before TCR sequencing. Cultured CD4+ T-cell DNA underwent Oncomine TCR Beta short-read sequencing. Cultures of CD4+ T cells served as the source for extracting genomic DNA. TCRdb analysed the PCR reads with MiXCR anew, one entry per CDR3 protein. The sample contains 6,900 or so distinct CDR3 sequences, around 34% of which appear only once.

The chain links TRBV7-2 to TRBJ2-5, with D perhaps matching TRBD1 or TRBD2 (6 bases each). The receptor's source is a human donor in good health. Sequenced input: CD4+ T cells from blood, cultured in vitro. The CDR3 nucleotides are TGTGCCAGCAGCCCTGGAGGGGGAGAGACCCAGTACTTC. It specifies CASSPGGGETQYF.